These T cell receptor beta chains were read from a single sample in a study of shared clonotypes between healthy human individuals. Sequenced by immunoSEQ multiplex PCR; TCRdb stores in-frame clones only, minus some. The sample has about 2,100,000 clones; approximately 94% are singletons. Sequenced material: naive CD8+ T cells from PBMCs. These receptors were taken from a young man in good health. Some clones in this sample may be carry-over from other donors' samples. Both conserved end residues are part of each CDR3.

v_gene | len | CDR3aa
TRBV6-1 | 13 | CASSLTGPYEQYF
TRBV7-3 | 15 | CASSLRPNMNTEAFF
TRBV18 | 16 | CASSPRRDSSSYEQYF
TRBV7-9 | 16 | CASTTSGRYAAYEQYF
TRBV6-1 | 15 | CASPTGAGAGGELFF
TRBV4-3 | 14 | CASSLQANTGELFF
TRBV6-1 | 15 | CASSEAIQGNYGYTF
TRBV11-2 | 14 | CASSYVLAGAEQYF
TRBV19 | 17 | CASSIAIIGAPTQPQHF
TRBV27 | 13 | CASSWGFNTEAFF
TRBV28 | 22 | CASSHSRLTGGDSRSGANVLTF
TRBV7-8 | 16 | CASSLARLGWGEKLFF
TRBV18 | 14 | CASSLERGGYEQYF
TRBV23-1 | 16 | CASSHWGQGITDTQYF
TRBV13 | 16 | CASSSSPTRGQETQYF
TRBV4-3 | 19 | CASSFYLELGQENTGELFF
TRBV13 | 13 | CASSSRTGRGYTF
TRBV7-9 | 13 | CASDTNILYGYTF
TRBV28 | 14 | CASSLVGAGETQYF
TRBV7-2 | 15 | CASSLRPRGGDTQYF
TRBV4-2 | 14 | CASSQLLSGDTQYF
TRBV5-6 | 14 | CASSFGDAIWTQYF
TRBV10-3 | 16 | CATVGELAGHTGELFF
TRBV6-5 | 14 | CASRPTGLDEKLFF
TRBV7-9 | 12 | CASSLGSLEQYF
TRBV27 | 15 | CASSSGGQISYEQYF
TRBV7-8 | 15 | CASSSALSPDYEQYF
TRBV7-2 | 16 | CASSSGLAGEAYEQYF
TRBV6-5 | 14 | CASSSSNSYNEQFF
TRBV7-9 | 15 | CASSSQGDGNEKLFF
TRBV9 | 14 | CASSPGQVAYEQYF
TRBV7-9 | 16 | CASSSPGEATNEKLFF
TRBV2 | 15 | CASSYGQGRFYEQFF
TRBV7-8 | 14 | CASSLGPGIDEQFF
TRBV29-1 | 14 | CSVGVDRGLDGYTF
TRBV29-1 | 14 | CSVVLREGWNEQFF
TRBV28 | 11 | CATGDGTEAFF